The rows below give T cell receptor beta chains drawn from one sample of a study of shared clonotypes between healthy human individuals. Data came from immunoSEQ multiplex PCR; TCRdb stores just in-frame clones and leaves some out. The sample includes 600,000 to 750,000 clones, approximately 79% of them seen just once. The sample taken for sequencing was memory CD4+ T cells sorted from blood. These receptors came from a woman younger than 45 in good health. Both conserved end residues are part of each CDR3. A D gene is named only where the DNA matches it firmly. Where a row states a size, it is once, few, many or the class of an expanded clone; other rows omit it.

j_call clone_size d_call v_call cdr3_nt cdr3_aa
TRBJ1-1 . . TRBV19 TGTGCCAGTAGTATAGAATCGGAAGTCGGTGAAGCTTTCTTT CASSIESEVGEAFF
TRBJ2-7 . TRBD2 TRBV30 TGTGCCTGGAGAACTAGCGGGAGCTCCTACGAGCAGTACTTC CAWRTSGSSYEQYF
TRBJ2-7 . TRBD2 TRBV25-1 TGTGCCAGCCGCGGGGGGCCCTCCTACGAGCAGTACTTC CASRGGPSYEQYF
TRBJ1-2 . . TRBV11-2 TGTGCCAGCAGCTTGGGTATGGTAGACTATGGCTACACCTTC CASSLGMVDYGYTF
TRBJ2-2 . . TRBV6-5 TGTGCCAGCAGTTACGGGGCGATTTACACCGGGGAGCTGTTTTTT CASSYGAIYTGELFF
TRBJ2-1 . TRBD2 TRBV28 TGTGCCAGCAGTGCCGGACTAGCGGGAGGGCTCCATGAGCAGTTCTTC CASSAGLAGGLHEQFF
TRBJ2-5 . . TRBV14 TGTGCCAGCAGCCAATCTTTGGTTCGAGAGACCCAGTACTTC CASSQSLVRETQYF
TRBJ1-1 once . TRBV27 TGTGCCAGCCGCGTTTATGGGGGCACTGAAGCTTTCTTT CASRVYGGTEAFF
TRBJ1-5 . . TRBV10-2 TGCGCCAGCAGTGTTGGGGGCAATCAGCCCCAGCATTTT CASSVGGNQPQHF
TRBJ1-1 . . TRBV7-2 TGTGCCAGCAGCACACAGCCGAACACTGAAGCTTTCTTT CASSTQPNTEAFF
TRBJ2-2 . . TRBV14 TGTGCCAGCAGCCGAGGAAACACCGGGGAGCTGTTTTTT CASSRGNTGELFF
TRBJ1-3 . . TRBV27 TGTGCCAGCAGTTTAATTACGGGGTGGGGAAACACCATATATTTT CASSLITGWGNTIYF
TRBJ1-2 . . TRBV27 TGTGCCAGCAGCCCTGGATCCCACTATGGCTACACCTTC CASSPGSHYGYTF
TRBJ2-7 . . TRBV4-2 TGTGCCAGCAGCCAAGTCCGGACGACCTACGAGCAGTACTTC CASSQVRTTYEQYF